The next 16 T cell receptor beta chains were all read from a single sample in a study of T cell repertoires in cytomegalovirus infection. A single record per CDR3 protein comes from TCRdb applying MiXCR to the reads. Of roughly 230,000 distinct CDR3 sequences in the sample, about 18% are singletons; the top ten hold around half. Specimen: CD8+ T cells from PBMCs. These receptors all come from a human donor in good health (CMV status not recorded). Some clones in this sample may be carry-over from other donors' samples.

This clonotype was counted a few times. The chain is built from TRBV7-9 and TRBJ1-5; possibly TRBD1 for D (5 bases). Germline CDR1 and CDR2: SEHNR and FQNEAQ (reference sequence). The CDR3 runs 12 residues. Trimming removed 5 bases at V and 6 bases at J, with 8 bases between. CDR3 nucleotides: TGTGCCAGCAGCGGGGGATCTCAGCCCCAGCATTTT. Encoded protein: CASSGGSQPQHF.

This clonotype has ten or more counts. The rearrangement joins TRBV7-2 to TRBJ1-2, with D maybe TRBD1 (5 bases). V was cut by 6 bases and J by 3 bases, with 17 bases left in between. This CDR3 comprises 15 residues. Germline V lookup: CDR1 SGHTA, CDR2 FQGNSA. The CDR3 DNA reads as TGTGCCAGCAGTTATGCACAGGTCGGGGACTATGGCTACACCTTC. Amino acids: CASSYAQVGDYGYTF.

The CDR3 loop reads CSARLETSYEQYF. CDR3 in DNA: TGCAGTGCTAGGCTAGAGACCTCCTACGAGCAGTACTTC. This rearrangement joins TRBV20-1 to TRBJ2-7, with D unclear. Germline V lookup: CDR1 DFQATT, CDR2 SNEGSKA (reference sequence). CDR3 length: 13 residues. V lost 3 bases to trimming and J lost 0 bases, with 9 bases between them.

This sequence joins TRBV9 and TRBJ2-1, with 10 bases lining up with TRBD2. The V gene's germline CDR1 is SGDLS and CDR2 YYNGEE. The CDR3 sequence is 14 residues long. V was clipped by 6 bases and J by 6 bases; unmatched bases: 6. CDR3 DNA: TGTGCCAGCAACCAGGTAGCGGGGGGCAATGAGCAGTTCTTC. Translated, it gives CASNQVAGGNEQFF. The variable domain in full, completed from reference TRBV9 and TRBJ2-1, reads DSGVTQTPKHLITATGQRVTLRCSPRSGDLSVYWYQQSLDQGLQFLIQYYNGEERAKGNILERFSAQQFPDLHSELNLSSLELGDSALYFCASNQVAGGNEQFFGPGTRLTVL.

This rearrangement joins TRBV6-6 to TRBJ1-2, with 7 bases fitting TRBD1. V shed 5 bases and J 4 bases; nucleotides not matched to a gene: 7. Germline V gene sequence: CDR1 MNHNY, CDR2 SVGAGI (reference sequence). This CDR3 region has 14 residues. The CDR3, as DNA: TGTGCCAGCAGTCCAGACAGGGTCCTCTATGGCTACACCTTC. The encoded protein is CASSPDRVLYGYTF.

This chain uses TRBV3-1 with TRBJ2-6, with D perhaps TRBD2 (7 bases). The germline gives CDR1 LGHDT, CDR2 YNNKEL (reference sequence). Trimming took off 0 bases at V and 0 bases at J, with 27 bases between the two ends. The CDR3 sequence is 23 residues long. CDR3 protein: CASSQDPFKRWGGPDSGANVLTF. CDR3 DNA: TGTGCCAGCAGCCAAGACCCGTTTAAGCGGTGGGGGGGCCCTGACTCTGGGGCCAACGTCCTGACTTTC.

The chain has TRBV4-2 and TRBJ2-1, with 11 bases fitting TRBD2. J lost 4 bases, V lost 0 bases, and 5 bases had no gene match. Germline CDR1 is LGHNA and CDR2 is YNFKEQ. The CDR3 contains 17 residues. The CDR3 nucleotides are TGTGCCAGCAGCCAAGATCCACTAGCGGGGGCATACAATGAGCAGTTCTTC. Amino acid sequence: CASSQDPLAGAYNEQFF.

This clonotype was recorded many times. The rearrangement links TRBV11-3 to TRBJ2-1, with 9 bases aligning to TRBD2. Germline CDR1 SGHNT, CDR2 YENEEA. Trimming at V came to 1 base and at J to 4 bases, leaving 5 bases not matched to a gene. The CDR3 totals 16 residues. CDR3 in DNA: TGTGCCAGCAGCTTAGGAGGTCTAGCGGGGTACAATGAGCAGTTCTTC. It translates to CASSLGGLAGYNEQFF.

The table lists this clonotype with a few counts. This chain links TRBV6-2 or TRBV6-3 with TRBJ2-1; TRBD2 matches at 9 bases. Trimming took 2 bases from V and 5 from J; bases not matched to a gene: 4. This CDR3 comprises 15 residues. The V gene's germline CDR1 is MNHEY and CDR2 SVGEGT. This CDR3 reads CASSYLAGNDNEQFF. CDR3 DNA: TGTGCCAGCAGTTACCTAGCGGGGAACGACAATGAGCAGTTCTTC.

This clonotype appeared many times. The chain joins TRBV7-2 to TRBJ2-3; 10 bases line up with TRBD2. Germline CDR1 SGHTA, CDR2 FQGNSA. After removal of 5 bases from V and 1 base from J, the junction contained 3 bases not matched to a gene. This CDR3 has 15 amino acids. The CDR3 reads CASSPSGGGTDTQYF. CDR3 DNA sequence: TGTGCCAGCAGCCCTAGCGGGGGAGGCACAGATACGCAGTATTTT.

This clonotype was counted ten times or more. The chain has TRBV12-3 or TRBV12-4 and TRBJ1-4; weak D call: TRBD1 (6 bases). The CDR3 spans 16 residues. V was cut by 6 bases and J by 5 bases, with 19 bases left in between. Here the CDR3 reads CASSTPLGGRNEKLFF. The CDR3 nucleotides are TGTGCCAGCAGCACCCCTTTAGGGGGGCGAAATGAAAAACTGTTTTTT.

A note on this clonotype: This may arise from a read error, as a much more abundant clone is one base away. The J gene is TRBJ2-3, the V gene TRBV7-9, with a weak D call TRBD2 (7 bases). This CDR3 has 16 amino acids. Trimming pared 5 bases from V and 4 bases from J, leaving 19 bases between. Germline assignment: CDR1 SEHNR and CDR2 FQNEAQ (reference sequence). In DNA, the CDR3 is TGTGCCAGCAGCCTGCGGGGGCCCAAAGTCCCAGATACGCAGTATTTT. As protein: CASSLRGPKVPDTQYF.

This clonotype was seen a few times. This chain joins TRBV6-4 and TRBJ2-3; TRBD1 is a possible D gene (5 bases). CDR1 is MRHNA, CDR2 SNTAGT, per germline. The CDR3 consists of 14 residues. The ends were cut back, 5 bases at V and 1 base at J, with 10 bases in the middle. The CDR3 loop is CASSSQGGTDTQYF. The CDR3, as DNA: TGTGCCAGCAGTTCCCAAGGGGGCACAGATACGCAGTATTTT.

This chain uses TRBV2 with TRBJ1-5, with no clear D. Trimming took off 7 bases at V and 5 bases at J, with 12 bases between the two ends. The germline V gene encodes CDR1 SNHLY and CDR2 FYNNEI. CDR3 length: 13 amino acids. CDR3 region: CASNPFEYQPQHF. The CDR3 nucleotides read TGTGCCAGCAATCCTTTTGAGTATCAGCCCCAGCATTTT.

A word on this clonotype: This may be a read error, as it is one base from a much larger clone. The chain has TRBV6-5 and TRBJ1-2; a possible D gene is TRBD1 (5 bases). Trimming shortened V by 8 bases and J by 7 bases, and 20 bases separated the two germline ends. The CDR3 sequence is 14 residues long. CDR1 and CDR2 from the germline V gene are MNHEY and SVGAGI. The CDR3 DNA reads TGTGCCAGCCACACCCCGTCCGGGGGACTTGGCTACACCTTC. Translating it yields CASHTPSGGLGYTF.

The rearrangement uses TRBV6-2 or TRBV6-3 and TRBJ2-2, with 7 bases lining up with TRBD2. V lost 5 bases to trimming and J lost 6 bases; unmatched junction nucleotides: 12. Germline loops: CDR1 MNHEY, CDR2 SVGEGT. This CDR3 has 16 residues. CDR3 nucleotides: TGTGCCAGCAGTCTAGGACTAGAGCCGGTCGCCGGGGAGCTGTTTTTT. Encoded protein: CASSLGLEPVAGELFF.